The rows below give T cell receptor beta chains drawn from one sample of a study of blood T cell repertoires in COVID-19. Assay: immunoSEQ multiplex PCR; the TCRdb copy retains only in-frame clones and omits some. The sample yields about 330,000 clones, about 92% seen once. The specimen sequenced was PBMCs or T cells enriched from blood (not recorded which). The receptors stem from a woman in her thirties who had recovered from COVID-19. The CDR3 runs from the conserved cysteine through the conserved F or W. A D gene is named only where the DNA matches it firmly. Expanded clones get a size class; other rows say once, few or many, or leave the size out.

V gene	D gene	J gene	clone size	CDR3 protein	CDR3 DNA
TRBV18	-	TRBJ1-4	-	CASSRGPNEKLFF	TGTGCCAGCTCACGAGGGCCCAATGAAAAACTGTTTTTT
TRBV12-5	-	TRBJ1-2	-	CASGLQGSYGYTF	TGTGCTAGTGGTTTGCAGGGGAGCTATGGCTACACCTTC
TRBV6-6	-	TRBJ1-5	-	CASTQQLLVFHF	TGTGCCAGCACTCAACAGTTACTCGTTTTCCATTTT
TRBV5-1	-	TRBJ2-3	-	CASSLAGQSTDTQYF	TGCGCCAGCAGCTTAGCGGGTCAGAGCACAGATACGCAGTATTTT
TRBV18	TRBD1	TRBJ1-3	-	CASSPGTGDSGNTIYF	TGTGCCAGCTCCCCCGGGACAGGGGACTCTGGAAACACCATATATTTT
TRBV10-3	-	TRBJ2-3	once	CAISATASGGDTQYF	TGTGCCATCAGTGCAACCGCCTCCGGCGGCGATACGCAGTATTTT
TRBV12-3/TRBV12-4	TRBD1	TRBJ1-5	-	CASSPTGGDPLF	TGTGCCAGCAGCCCGACAGGGGGCGATCCTCTGTTT
TRBV2	TRBD1	TRBJ1-2	few	CASSEGQGSGYTF	TGTGCCAGCAGTGAGGGACAGGGCAGTGGCTACACCTTC
TRBV18	TRBD1	TRBJ1-1	-	CASSPLDRDSEAFF	TGTGCCAGCTCACCACTGGACAGGGATAGTGAAGCTTTCTTT
TRBV6-5	TRBD2	TRBJ2-1	-	CASRRPGGAYNEQFF	TGTGCCAGCAGACGCCCGGGGGGGGCCTACAATGAGCAGTTCTTC
TRBV11-2	TRBD1	TRBJ1-3	-	CASSFQVQGTGNTIYF	TGTGCCAGCAGCTTTCAGGTACAGGGGACTGGAAACACCATATATTTT